This TCR beta chain emerged from a study of shared clonotypes between healthy human individuals. Whole-study findings and limits: Some naive CD4 clonotypes, around 5%, turned up in common across four donors.

A word on this clone: As yet, its antigen is unknown.

This CDR3 comprises 12 residues. V lost 1 base to trimming and J lost 1 base, with 3 bases between them. The germline CDR1 and CDR2 sequences are GTSNPN and SVGIG (reference sequence). Assay used: immunoSEQ multiplex PCR; TCRdb lists only in-frame clones, some missing. The table has about 980,000 clones, 70% to 85% seen once. The V call is TRBV30, the J call TRBJ2-3; D gene ambiguous. The sequenced sample consisted of memory CD4+ T cells sorted from blood. Subset here: CD45RA-negative fraction. The clonotype was recovered from a man aged 18-30 years in good health. In DNA, the CDR3 is TGTGCCTGGAGTGGTCGCACAGATACGCAGTATTTT. Translated, it gives CAWSGRTDTQYF.